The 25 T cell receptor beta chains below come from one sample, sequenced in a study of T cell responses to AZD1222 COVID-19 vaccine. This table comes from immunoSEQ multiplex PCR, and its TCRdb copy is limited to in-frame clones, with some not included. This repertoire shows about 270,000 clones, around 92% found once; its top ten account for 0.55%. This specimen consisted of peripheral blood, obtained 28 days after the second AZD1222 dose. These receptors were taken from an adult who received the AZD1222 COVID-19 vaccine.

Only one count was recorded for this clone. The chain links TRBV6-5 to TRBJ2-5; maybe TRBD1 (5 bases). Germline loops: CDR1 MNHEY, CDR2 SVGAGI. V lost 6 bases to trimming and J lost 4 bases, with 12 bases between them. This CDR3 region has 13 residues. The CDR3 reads CASSRRQGETQYF. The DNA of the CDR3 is TGTGCCAGCAGCCGGCGGCAGGGAGAGACCCAGTACTTC.

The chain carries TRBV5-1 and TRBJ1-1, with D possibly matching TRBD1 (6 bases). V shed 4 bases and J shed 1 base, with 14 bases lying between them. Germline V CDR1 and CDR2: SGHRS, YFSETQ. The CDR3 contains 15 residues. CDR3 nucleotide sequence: TGCGCCAGCAGCGTTGACAGGCCACCGAACACTGAAGCTTTCTTT. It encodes CASSVDRPPNTEAFF.

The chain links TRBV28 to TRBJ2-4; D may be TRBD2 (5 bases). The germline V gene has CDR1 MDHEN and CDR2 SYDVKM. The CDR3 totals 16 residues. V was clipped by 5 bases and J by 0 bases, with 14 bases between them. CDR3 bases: TGTGCCAGCAGTCCCAGAGCGGTACTAGCCAAAAACATTCAGTACTTC. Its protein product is CASSPRAVLAKNIQYF.

The CDR3 region is CASSLLGQGYSTDTQYF. CDR3 bases: TGTGCCAGCAGCTTACTGGGACAGGGTTATAGCACAGATACGCAGTATTTT. This sequence joins TRBV11-2 and TRBJ2-3; 9 nucleotides match TRBD1. Losses at the gene ends were 2 bases for V and 0 bases for J; bases not matched to a gene: 6. CDR3 size: 17 residues. Germline V CDR1 and CDR2: SGHAT, FQNNGV.

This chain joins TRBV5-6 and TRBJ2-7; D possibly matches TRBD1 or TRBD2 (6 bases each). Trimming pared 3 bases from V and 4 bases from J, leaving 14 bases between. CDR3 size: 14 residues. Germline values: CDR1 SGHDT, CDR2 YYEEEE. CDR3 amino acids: CASSSDRLGYEQYF. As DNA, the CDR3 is TGTGCCAGCAGCTCGGACAGACTAGGTTACGAGCAGTACTTC.

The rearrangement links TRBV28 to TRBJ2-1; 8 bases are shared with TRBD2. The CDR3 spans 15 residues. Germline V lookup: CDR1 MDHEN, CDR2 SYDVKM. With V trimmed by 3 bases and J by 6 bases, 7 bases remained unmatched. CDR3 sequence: CASSFARGVGNEQFF. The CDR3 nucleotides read TGTGCCAGCAGTTTTGCGCGGGGGGTGGGCAATGAGCAGTTCTTC.

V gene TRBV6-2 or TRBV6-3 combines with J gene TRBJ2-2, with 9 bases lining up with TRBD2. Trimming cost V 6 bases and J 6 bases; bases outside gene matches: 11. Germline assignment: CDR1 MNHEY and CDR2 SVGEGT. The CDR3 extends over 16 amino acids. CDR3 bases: TGTGCCAGCAGCTGGGGGCGAGCGGGAGGATCCGGGGAGCTGTTTTTT. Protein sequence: CASSWGRAGGSGELFF.

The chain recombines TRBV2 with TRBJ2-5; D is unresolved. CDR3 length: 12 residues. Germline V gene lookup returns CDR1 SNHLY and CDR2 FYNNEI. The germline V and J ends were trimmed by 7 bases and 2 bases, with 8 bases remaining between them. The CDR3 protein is CASILVQETQYF. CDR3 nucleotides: TGTGCCAGCATCCTTGTACAAGAGACCCAGTACTTC. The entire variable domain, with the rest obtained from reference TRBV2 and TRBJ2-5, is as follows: EPEVTQTPSHQVTQMGQEVILRCVPISNHLYFYWYRQILGQKVEFLVSFYNNEISEKSEIFDDQFSVERPDGSNFTLKIRSTKLEDSAMYFCASILVQETQYFGPGTRLLVL.

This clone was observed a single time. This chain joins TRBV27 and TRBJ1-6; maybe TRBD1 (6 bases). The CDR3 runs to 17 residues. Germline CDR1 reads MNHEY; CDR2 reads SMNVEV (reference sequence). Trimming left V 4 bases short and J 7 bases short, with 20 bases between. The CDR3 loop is CASSSLAAGARNSPLHF. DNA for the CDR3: TGTGCCAGCAGTTCGCTGGCGGCAGGGGCGCGGAATTCACCCCTCCACTTT.

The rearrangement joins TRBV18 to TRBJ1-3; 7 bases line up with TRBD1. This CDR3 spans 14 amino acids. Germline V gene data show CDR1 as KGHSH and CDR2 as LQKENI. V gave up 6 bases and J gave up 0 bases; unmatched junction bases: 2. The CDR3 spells CASSGDSSGNTIYF. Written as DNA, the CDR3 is TGTGCCAGCTCCGGGGACAGCTCTGGAAACACCATATATTTT.

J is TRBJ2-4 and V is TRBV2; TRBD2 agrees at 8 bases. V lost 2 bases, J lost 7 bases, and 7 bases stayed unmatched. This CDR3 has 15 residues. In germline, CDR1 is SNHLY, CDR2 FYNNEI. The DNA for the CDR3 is TGTGCCAGCAGTGAATGGACTAGCCGAGGGAACATTCAGTACTTC. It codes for CASSEWTSRGNIQYF.

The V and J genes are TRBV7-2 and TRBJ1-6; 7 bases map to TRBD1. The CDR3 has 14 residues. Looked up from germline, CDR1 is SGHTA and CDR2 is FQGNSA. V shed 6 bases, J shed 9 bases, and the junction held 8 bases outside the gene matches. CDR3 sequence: CASSLSGGGSPLHF. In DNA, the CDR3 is TGTGCCAGCAGTTTGTCAGGGGGTGGTTCACCCCTCCACTTT.

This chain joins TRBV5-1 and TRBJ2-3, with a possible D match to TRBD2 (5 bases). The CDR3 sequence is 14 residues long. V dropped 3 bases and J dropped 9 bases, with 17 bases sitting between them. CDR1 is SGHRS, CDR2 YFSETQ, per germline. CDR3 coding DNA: TGCGCCAGCAGCTCCGAGGGAGCCTCGGGGACGCAGTATTTT. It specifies CASSSEGASGTQYF.

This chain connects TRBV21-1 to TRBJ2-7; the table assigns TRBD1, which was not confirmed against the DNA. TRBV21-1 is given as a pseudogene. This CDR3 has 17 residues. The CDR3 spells CASSKEVTRLRDYEQYF. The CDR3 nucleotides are TGTGCCAGCAGCAAAGAGGTGACTCGACTCAGGGACTACGAGCAGTACTTC.

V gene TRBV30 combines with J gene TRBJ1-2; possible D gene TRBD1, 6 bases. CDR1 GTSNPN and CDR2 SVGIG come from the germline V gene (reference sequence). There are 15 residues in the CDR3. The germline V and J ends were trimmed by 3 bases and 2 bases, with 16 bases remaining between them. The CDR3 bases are TGTGCCTGGAGCGAAACAGGGTACCCAAACTATGGCTACACCTTC. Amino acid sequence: CAWSETGYPNYGYTF.

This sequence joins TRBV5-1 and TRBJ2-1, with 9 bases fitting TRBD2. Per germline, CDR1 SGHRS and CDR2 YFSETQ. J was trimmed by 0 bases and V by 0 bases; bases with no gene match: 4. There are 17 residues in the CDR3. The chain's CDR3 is CASSLASGRSSYNEQFF. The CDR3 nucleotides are TGCGCCAGCAGCTTGGCCAGCGGGAGGTCCTCCTACAATGAGCAGTTCTTC. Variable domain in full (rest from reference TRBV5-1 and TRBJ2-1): KAGVTQTPRYLIKTRGQQVTLSCSPISGHRSVSWYQQTPGQGLQFLFEYFSETQRNKGNFPGRFSGRQFSNSRSEMNVSTLELGDSALYLCASSLASGRSSYNEQFFGPGTRLTVL.

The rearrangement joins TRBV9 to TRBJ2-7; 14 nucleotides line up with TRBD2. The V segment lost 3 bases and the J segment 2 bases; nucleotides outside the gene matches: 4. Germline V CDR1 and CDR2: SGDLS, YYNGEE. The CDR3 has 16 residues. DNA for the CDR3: TGTGCCAGCAGCGCCGGGACTAGCGGGGGAACCTACGAGCAGTACTTC. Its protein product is CASSAGTSGGTYEQYF.

CDR3 DNA: TGTGCCAGCAGCCCTAGCGGTGGGGAAGAGACCCAGTACTTC. It is translated as CASSPSGGEETQYF. This chain links TRBV11-2 with TRBJ2-5; 7 nucleotides agree with TRBD2. The germline V gene has CDR1 SGHAT and CDR2 FQNNGV. The CDR3 spans 14 residues. Trimming at V came to 5 bases and at J to 3 bases, leaving 6 bases not matched to a gene.

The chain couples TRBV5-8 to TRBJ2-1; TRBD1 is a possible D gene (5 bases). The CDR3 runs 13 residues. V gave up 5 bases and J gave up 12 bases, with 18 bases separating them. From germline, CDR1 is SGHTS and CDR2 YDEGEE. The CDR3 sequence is CASSHVGVGAQFF. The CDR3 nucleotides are TGTGCCAGCAGTCACGTAGGGGTTGGGGCGCAGTTCTTC.

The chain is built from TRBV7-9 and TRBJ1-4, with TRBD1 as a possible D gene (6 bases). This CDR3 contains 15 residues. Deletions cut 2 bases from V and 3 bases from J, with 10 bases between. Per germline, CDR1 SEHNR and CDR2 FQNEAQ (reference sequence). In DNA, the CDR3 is TGTGCCAGCAGCTTAAATCAGGGGCCTAATGAAAAACTGTTTTTT. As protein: CASSLNQGPNEKLFF.

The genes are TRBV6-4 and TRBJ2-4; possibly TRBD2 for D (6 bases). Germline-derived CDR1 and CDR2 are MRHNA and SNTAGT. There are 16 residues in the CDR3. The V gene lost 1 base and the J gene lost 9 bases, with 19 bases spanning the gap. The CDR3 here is CASSDFPRWGETIQYF. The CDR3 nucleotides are TGTGCCAGCAGTGACTTCCCGCGTTGGGGGGAGACCATTCAGTACTTC.

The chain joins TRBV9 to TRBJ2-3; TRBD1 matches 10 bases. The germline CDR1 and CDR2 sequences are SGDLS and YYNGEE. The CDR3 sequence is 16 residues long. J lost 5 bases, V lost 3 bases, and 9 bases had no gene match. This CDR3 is CASSAVSGQGGDTQYF. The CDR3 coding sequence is TGTGCCAGCAGCGCGGTATCCGGACAGGGGGGAGATACGCAGTATTTT.

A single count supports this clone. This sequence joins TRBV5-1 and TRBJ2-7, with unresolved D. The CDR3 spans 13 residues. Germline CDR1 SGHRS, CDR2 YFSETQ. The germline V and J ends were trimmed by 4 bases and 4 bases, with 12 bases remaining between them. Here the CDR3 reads CASSPGIGYEQYF. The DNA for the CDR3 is TGCGCCAGCAGCCCCGGAATCGGATACGAGCAGTACTTC.

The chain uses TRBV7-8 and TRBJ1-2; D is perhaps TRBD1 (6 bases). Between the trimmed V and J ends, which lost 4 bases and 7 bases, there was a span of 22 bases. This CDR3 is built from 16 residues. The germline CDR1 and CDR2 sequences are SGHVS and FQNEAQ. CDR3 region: CASSSAKGGAQLGYTF. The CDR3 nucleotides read TGTGCCAGCAGCTCAGCCAAGGGGGGGGCGCAACTTGGCTACACCTTC.

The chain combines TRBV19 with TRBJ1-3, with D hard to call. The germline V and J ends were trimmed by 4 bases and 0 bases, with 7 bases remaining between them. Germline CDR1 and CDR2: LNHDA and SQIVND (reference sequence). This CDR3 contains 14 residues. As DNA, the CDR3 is TGTGCCAGTAGTACCCTCGGCTCTGGAAACACCATATATTTT. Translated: CASSTLGSGNTIYF.